This T cell receptor beta chain was profiled in a study of beta chain features in type 1 diabetes. Study-level results: Within patients, naive, central memory and Treg TCRB repertoires seemed more similar than within healthy donors. Cells with high TCR expression could be over-represented by cDNA sequencing. Moderate yet significant TCRB CDR3 shortening was seen in Type 1 diabetes patients in all four CD4+ subsets.

This clone was counted between two and nine times. Antigen: not known. Sequenced material consisted of expressed TCRB transcripts (all of the isolated RNA was reverse transcribed). Reads from naive, central memory and regulatory T cell samples averaged around 3.5 million. Clones were read by immunoSEQ multiplex PCR, and TCRdb kept only the in-frame ones, dropping some. The sample lists roughly 370,000 clones; more than 11% were seen once. Germline loops: CDR1 LNHDA, CDR2 SQIVND (reference sequence). The CDR3 length is 11 residues. Between the trimmed V and J ends, which lost 1 base and 14 bases, there was a span of 10 bases.

This sequence joins TRBV19 and TRBJ2-3; D remains ambiguous. Sequenced material: naive CD4+ T cells from blood. This clonotype was obtained from a man aged 30 to 39 in good health. The DNA for the CDR3 is TGTGCCAGTAGTATAGGCCAGGTGCTGTATTTT. Translating it yields CASSIGQVLYF.